This T cell receptor (beta chain) derives from a study of T cell clonotyping in hematopoietic cell transplantation. Study-wide context: Pretransplant recipient samples were taken after cytoreduction. Regarding the study as a whole: Pathologically expanded recipient clonotypes increased progressively from day 30 to day 180 as diversity fell. Few recipient clonotypes overlapped donors; over 95% were de novo at given depth. Higher Inverse Simpson Index values in graft donor and pretransplant recipient predicted broader posttransplant TCR diversity.

Turning to this clone: Its antigen is not known.

CDR1 MNHNS and CDR2 SASEGT come from the germline V gene. Trimming cost V 6 bases and J 5 bases; bases outside gene matches: 6. CDR3 length: 13 amino acids. Method: immunoSEQ multiplex PCR; TCRdb's copy keeps in-frame clones and lacks some. The sample has approximately 20,000 clones, roughly 82% seen once. Sample time point: recipient sample about 28 days before transplant, after cytoreduction. The genes are TRBV6-1 and TRBJ1-1; 7 bases line up with TRBD1. The clonotype originates from a middle-aged man with acute myeloid leukemia. Some clones in this sample may be carry-over from other donors' samples. The input for sequencing was peripheral blood mononuclear cells, taken before stem cell transplant. CDR3 region: CASRGQINTEAFF. The CDR3 nucleotides are TGTGCCAGCAGGGGACAGATAAATACTGAAGCTTTCTTT.